Each of the 18 T cell receptor beta chains below was sequenced from the same sample in a study of Ad26.COV2.S vaccination and SARS-CoV-2 variants. Method: immunoSEQ multiplex PCR; TCRdb's copy keeps in-frame clones and lacks some. This sample has about 320,000 clones, with under 90% found just once. The treatment was: about 20 received Ad26.COV2.S at low or high dose, single or two shots; 5 received placebo; per-sample allocation not given. Day 63 after the first injection of vaccine or placebo was the sampling time. This material consisted of peripheral blood, taken in a trial of Ad26.COV2.S vaccine versus placebo. These receptors originate from a person between 18 and 65 years old who received the Ad26.COV2.S COVID-19 vaccine or a placebo.

The chain has TRBV6-6 and TRBJ1-1; TRBD1 matches at 8 bases. The V gene end was trimmed by 2 bases and the J gene end by 3 bases; junction bases not matched to a gene: 5. Germline-derived CDR1 and CDR2 are MNHNY and SVGAGI (reference sequence). The CDR3 consists of 15 residues. The CDR3 DNA reads TGTGCCAGCAGTTACGCGGACAGGGTTGACACTGAAGCTTTCTTT. This sequence encodes CASSYADRVDTEAFF.

V usage is TRBV6-1 and J usage is TRBJ1-1; maybe TRBD1 (6 bases). CDR1 is MNHNS, CDR2 SASEGT, per germline. The CDR3 length is 14 residues. V gave up 3 bases and J gave up 5 bases, with 13 bases separating them. CDR3 sequence (DNA): TGTGCCAGCAGTGACCTTTTACAGGGAACTGAAGCTTTCTTT. Its protein product is CASSDLLQGTEAFF.

The genes are TRBV7-9 and TRBJ2-3; D is unclear. CDR3 size: 18 residues. Germline V gene sequence: CDR1 SEHNR, CDR2 FQNEAQ (reference sequence). V was clipped by 1 base and J by 0 bases, with 17 bases between them. The CDR3 region is CASSLGLWITVSTDTQYF. CDR3 bases: TGTGCCAGCAGCTTAGGGTTATGGATTACAGTAAGCACAGATACGCAGTATTTT.

The CDR3 sequence is CASSPQGANTGELFF. CDR3 bases: TGTGCCAGCAGCCCTCAGGGGGCGAACACCGGGGAGCTGTTTTTT. This chain links TRBV7-3 with TRBJ2-2; TRBD1 agrees at 7 bases. Looked up from germline, CDR1 is SGHTA and CDR2 is FQGTGA. V dropped 5 bases and J dropped 0; count of bases not matched to a gene: 3. The length of the CDR3 is 15 residues.

This sequence joins TRBV20-1 and TRBJ1-1; TRBD1 matches at 7 bases. The germline V gene encodes CDR1 DFQATT and CDR2 SNEGSKA (reference sequence). The V segment lost 5 bases and the J segment 2 bases; nucleotides outside the gene matches: 11. The CDR3 is 15 residues long. The CDR3 here is CSARVPGQQNTEAFF. The DNA of the CDR3 is TGCAGTGCTCGTGTACCGGGACAGCAAAACACTGAAGCTTTCTTT.

The chain combines TRBV5-1 with TRBJ2-1; 8 bases map to TRBD2. CDR1 is SGHRS, CDR2 YFSETQ, per germline. J lost 2 bases, V lost 2 bases, and 0 bases had no gene match. This CDR3 has 14 amino acids. CDR3 coding DNA: TGCGCCAGCAGCTTCGGGGGGGCCTACAATGAGCAGTTCTTC. Amino acids: CASSFGGAYNEQFF.

The chain uses TRBV6-1 and TRBJ1-1; 8 bases match TRBD1. Germline values: CDR1 MNHNS, CDR2 SASEGT. Trimming cost V 3 bases and J 3 bases; bases outside gene matches: 6. The CDR3 runs 15 residues. This CDR3 reads CASSESGGGDTEAFF. The CDR3 region has the DNA TGTGCCAGCAGTGAGTCAGGGGGCGGGGACACTGAAGCTTTCTTT.

V and J are TRBV5-1 and TRBJ2-6; 9 bases agree with TRBD1. V lost 0 bases, J lost 2 bases, and 0 bases stayed unmatched. This CDR3 has 16 residues. Germline CDR1 and CDR2: SGHRS and YFSETQ. The CDR3, as DNA: TGCGCCAGCAGCTTGGGACAGGGGGCTGGGGCCAACGTCCTGACTTTC. Encoded protein: CASSLGQGAGANVLTF.

This chain connects TRBV5-1 to TRBJ1-4; the D gene is possibly TRBD1 (5 bases). V dropped 4 bases and J dropped 7 bases, with 17 bases sitting between them. The CDR3 spans 15 residues. In germline, CDR1 is SGHRS, CDR2 YFSETQ. The CDR3 here is CASSAPGTGGEKLFF. The DNA of the CDR3 is TGCGCCAGCAGCGCCCCAGGGACGGGAGGTGAAAAACTGTTTTTT. Together with reference TRBV5-1 and TRBJ1-4, the CDR3 gives the full variable domain: KAGVTQTPRYLIKTRGQQVTLSCSPISGHRSVSWYQQTPGQGLQFLFEYFSETQRNKGNFPGRFSGRQFSNSRSEMNVSTLELGDSALYLCASSAPGTGGEKLFFGSGTQLSVL.

Concerning this clone: Other DNA sequences in the sample encode the same CDR3. The chain is built from TRBV12-3 or TRBV12-4 and TRBJ2-3, with a possible D match to TRBD2 (5 bases). The V and J ends lost 5 bases and 4 bases respectively, with 7 bases between them. The CDR3 contains 12 residues. CDR3 region: CASSLSADTQYF. The DNA for the CDR3 is TGTGCCAGCAGTCTTAGCGCAGATACGCAGTATTTT.

The table lists this clone with a few counts. For the CDR3, the DNA is TGTGCCAGCAGTTCCCCCCGAGGGCCCCAGCATTTT. It translates to CASSSPRGPQHF. The chain uses TRBV6-2 or TRBV6-3 and TRBJ1-5, with D hard to call. The CDR3 has 12 amino acids. Trimming left V 4 bases short and J 9 bases short, with 10 bases between. Germline CDR1 and CDR2: MNHEY and SVGEGT.

The chain uses TRBV7-3 and TRBJ2-2, with D unresolved. The CDR3 consists of 13 residues. V was cut by 4 bases and J by 4 bases, with 7 bases left in between. Germline CDR1 is SGHTA and CDR2 is FQGTGA. The CDR3 protein is CASSSLITGELFF. DNA of the CDR3: TGTGCCAGCAGCTCCCTTATCACCGGGGAGCTGTTTTTT.

V gene TRBV6-6 combines with J gene TRBJ1-6; 8 nucleotides line up with TRBD1. The germline V gene has CDR1 MNHNY and CDR2 SVGAGI (reference sequence). The CDR3 is 15 residues long. J was trimmed by 6 bases and V by 5 bases; bases with no gene match: 6. The CDR3 reads CASSDQGAANSPLHF. The CDR3, as DNA: TGTGCCAGCAGTGACCAGGGGGCGGCTAATTCACCCCTCCACTTT.

The chain employs TRBV28 and TRBJ1-6; D is ambiguous. CDR1 MDHEN and CDR2 SYDVKM come from the germline V gene. The CDR3 totals 11 residues. Trimming pared 7 bases from V and 6 bases from J, leaving 4 bases between. CDR3 bases: TGTGCCAGCAATTCTAATTCACCCCTCCACTTT. Amino acid sequence: CASNSNSPLHF. Filled out from reference TRBV28 and TRBJ1-6, the complete variable domain reads DVKVTQSSRYLVKRTGEKVFLECVQDMDHENMFWYRQDPGLGLRLIYFSYDVKMKEKGDIPEGYSVSREKKERFSLILESASTNQTSMYLCASNSNSPLHFGNGTRLTVT.

The genes are TRBV7-8 and TRBJ2-3; D is perhaps TRBD1 (5 bases). Germline V CDR1 and CDR2: SGHVS, FQNEAQ. V dropped 6 bases and J dropped 2 bases, with 12 bases sitting between them. The CDR3 is made up of 14 amino acids. Here the CDR3 reads CASREDRLTDTQYF. CDR3 DNA sequence: TGTGCCAGCAGAGAAGACAGACTCACAGATACGCAGTATTTT.

The chain is built from TRBV7-9 and TRBJ1-6; D is possibly TRBD1 (5 bases). Germline V gene sequence: CDR1 SEHNR, CDR2 FQNEAQ (reference sequence). V lost 2 bases to trimming and J lost 0 bases, with 8 bases between them. The CDR3 totals 16 residues. CDR3 protein: CASSLQGNSYNSPLHF. CDR3 bases: TGTGCCAGCAGCTTACAGGGAAACTCCTATAATTCACCCCTCCACTTT.

This sequence joins TRBV7-2 and TRBJ2-5; tentative D call: TRBD2 (7 bases). The germline gives CDR1 SGHTA, CDR2 FQGNSA. The length of the CDR3 is 16 residues. Trimming took off 5 bases at V and 2 bases at J, with 18 bases between the two ends. The CDR3 nucleotides are TGTGCCAGCAGCGGGGGGGCTGTGGCCCTTCAAGAGACCCAGTACTTC. Residues: CASSGGAVALQETQYF.

A few counts support this clone. The rearrangement links TRBV4-1 to TRBJ1-6, with TRBD1 identical over 8 bases. V was clipped by 1 base and J by 7 bases; unmatched bases: 9. CDR3 length: 17 amino acids. Germline loops: CDR1 MGHRA, CDR2 YSYEKL. The CDR3 spells CASSQVERTGKNSPLHF. The DNA of the CDR3 is TGCGCCAGCAGCCAAGTCGAAAGGACAGGGAAAAATTCACCCCTCCACTTT.